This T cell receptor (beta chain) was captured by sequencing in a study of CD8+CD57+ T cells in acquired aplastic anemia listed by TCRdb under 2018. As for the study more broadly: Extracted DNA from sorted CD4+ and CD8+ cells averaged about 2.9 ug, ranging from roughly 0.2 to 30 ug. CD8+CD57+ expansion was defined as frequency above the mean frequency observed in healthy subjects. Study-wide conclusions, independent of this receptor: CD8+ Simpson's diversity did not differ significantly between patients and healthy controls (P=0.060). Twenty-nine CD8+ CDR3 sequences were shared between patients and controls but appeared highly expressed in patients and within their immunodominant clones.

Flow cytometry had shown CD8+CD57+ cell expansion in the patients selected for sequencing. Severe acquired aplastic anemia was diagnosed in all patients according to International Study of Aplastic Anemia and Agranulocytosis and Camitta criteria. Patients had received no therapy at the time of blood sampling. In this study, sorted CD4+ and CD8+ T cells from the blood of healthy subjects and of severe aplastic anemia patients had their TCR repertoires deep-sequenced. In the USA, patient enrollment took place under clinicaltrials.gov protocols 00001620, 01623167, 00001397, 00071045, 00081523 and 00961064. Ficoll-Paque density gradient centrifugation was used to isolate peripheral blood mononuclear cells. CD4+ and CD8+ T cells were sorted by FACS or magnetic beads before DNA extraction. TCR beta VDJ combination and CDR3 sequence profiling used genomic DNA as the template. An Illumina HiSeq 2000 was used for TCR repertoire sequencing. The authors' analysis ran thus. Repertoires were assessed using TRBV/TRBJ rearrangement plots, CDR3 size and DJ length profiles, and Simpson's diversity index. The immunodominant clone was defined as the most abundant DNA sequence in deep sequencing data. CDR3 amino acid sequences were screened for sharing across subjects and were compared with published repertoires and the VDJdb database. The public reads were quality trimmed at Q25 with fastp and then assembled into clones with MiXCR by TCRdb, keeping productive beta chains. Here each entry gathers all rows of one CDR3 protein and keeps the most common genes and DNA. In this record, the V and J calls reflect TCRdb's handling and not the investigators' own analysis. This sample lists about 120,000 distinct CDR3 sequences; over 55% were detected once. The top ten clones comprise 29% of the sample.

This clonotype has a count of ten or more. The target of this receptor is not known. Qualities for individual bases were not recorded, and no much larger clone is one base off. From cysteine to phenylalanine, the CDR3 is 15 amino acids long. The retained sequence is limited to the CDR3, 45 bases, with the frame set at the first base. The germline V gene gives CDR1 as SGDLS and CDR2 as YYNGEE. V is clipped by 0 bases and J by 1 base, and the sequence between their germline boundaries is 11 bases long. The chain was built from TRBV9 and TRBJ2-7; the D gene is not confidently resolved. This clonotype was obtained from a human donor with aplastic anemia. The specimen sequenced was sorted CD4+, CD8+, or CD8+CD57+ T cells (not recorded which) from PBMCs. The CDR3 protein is CASSVGPSVSYEQYF. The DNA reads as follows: TGTGCCAGCAGCGTAGGCCCTTCGGTGTCCTACGAGCAGTACTTC.